The 21 T cell receptor beta chains in this list originate from one sample, sequenced in a study of spatial heterogeneity in lung cancer. Study-wide findings and caveats: Tumor mutation count correlated with how many alpha and beta TCRs expanded intratumorally.

No antigens are known for them. Using its own MiXCR run on the 5' RACE reads, TCRdb lists one record per CDR3 protein. The sample has roughly 1,200 distinct CDR3 sequences; 4.5% to 6% are singletons. Time point defined: sample taken at primary tumor resection. Material: lung tumor tissue, obtained at surgery. The receptors here all came from a male donor with early-stage non-small cell lung cancer.

This clonotype qualifies as medium-sized (0.01 to 0.1%). The chain has TRBV4-2 and TRBJ2-1; perhaps TRBD1 as D (6 bases). From germline, CDR1 is LGHNA and CDR2 YNFKEQ. The CDR3 loop spans 17 amino acids. Between the trimmed V and J ends, which lost 0 bases and 2 bases, there was a span of 14 bases. Here the CDR3 DNA reads TGTGCCAGCAGCCAAGAGGATCCGGCAGGGGCCTACAATGAGCAGTTCTTC. Its translation: CASSQEDPAGAYNEQFF.

This clonotype is labeled as medium-sized. The rearrangement joins TRBV5-1 to TRBJ2-5, with D perhaps matching TRBD2 (5 bases). Germline CDR1 and CDR2: SGHRS and YFSETQ. This CDR3 comprises 15 residues. V was trimmed by 1 base and J by 2 bases, leaving 12 bases between them. The CDR3 nucleotides read TGCGCCAGCAGCTTGAGCGGCGAATCTCAAGAGACCCAGTACTTC. Translated: CASSLSGESQETQYF.

This clonotype rates as medium-sized. The chain combines TRBV20-1 with TRBJ2-3; tentatively, D is TRBD2 (6 bases). The CDR3 extends over 16 amino acids. Per the germline V gene, CDR1 is DFQATT and CDR2 is SNEGSKA (reference sequence). V was cut by 0 bases and J by 4 bases, with 17 bases left in between. In DNA, the CDR3 is TGCAGTGCTAGAGATTGGAGGGAGAGAGGGGCAGATACGCAGTATTTT. It codes for CSARDWRERGADTQYF.

In this sample, this clonotype is medium-sized. J is TRBJ2-7 and V is TRBV4-3; D is perhaps TRBD2 (6 bases). The CDR3 totals 16 residues. CDR1 and CDR2 from the germline V gene are LGHNA and YSLEER. V lost 1 base, J lost 3 bases, and 16 bases lay in between. CDR3 in amino acids: CASSQGLGYGGYEQYF. The CDR3, as DNA: TGCGCCAGCAGCCAAGGACTAGGGTACGGAGGCTACGAGCAGTACTTC.

Relative to its sample, this clonotype is medium-sized. The chain couples TRBV7-8 to TRBJ2-3; no clear D gene. V dropped 5 bases and J dropped 6 bases, with 9 bases sitting between them. There are 12 residues in the CDR3. The V gene's germline CDR1 is SGHVS and CDR2 FQNEAQ. As DNA, the CDR3 is TGTGCCAGCAGCGAGATGGTGGATACGCAGTATTTT. The encoded protein is CASSEMVDTQYF.

This clonotype is deemed medium-sized. The V call is TRBV20-1, the J call TRBJ2-7, with 8 bases aligning to TRBD1. The V and J ends lost 3 bases and 3 bases, in that order; junction bases with no gene match: 7. The germline V gene has CDR1 DFQATT and CDR2 SNEGSKA (reference sequence). The CDR3 covers 14 residues. For the CDR3, the DNA is TGCAGTGCTAGGACAGGGGAGAATGGCTACGAGCAGTACTTC. Translated: CSARTGENGYEQYF.

In its sample, this clonotype ranks as medium-sized (0.01 to 0.1%). The V gene is TRBV29-1, the J gene TRBJ2-5; D is possibly TRBD1 or TRBD2 (5 bases each). The CDR3 runs 15 residues. V lost 3 bases, J lost 1 base, and 15 bases lay in between. Germline CDR1 and CDR2: SQVTM and ANQGSEA. This chain's CDR3 is CSVDSDSLSQETQYF. CDR3 DNA sequence: TGCAGCGTTGATAGCGACAGCTTAAGCCAAGAGACCCAGTACTTC.

This clonotype is medium-sized (0.01 to 0.1%) by share. The J gene is TRBJ2-4, the V gene TRBV10-2, with D perhaps matching TRBD1 (5 bases). The CDR3 is 15 residues long. V lost 8 bases, J lost 0 bases, and 14 bases lay in between. In germline, CDR1 is WSHSY, CDR2 SAAADI. CDR3 residues: CASSGRARAKNIQYF. The CDR3 DNA follows: TGCGCCAGCTCTGGCAGGGCCCGAGCCAAAAACATTCAGTACTTC.

This chain uses TRBV27 with TRBJ1-1; D unclear. In germline, CDR1 is MNHEY, CDR2 SMNVEV (reference sequence). This CDR3 has 14 residues. Deletions cut 2 bases from V and 0 bases from J, with 7 bases between. The CDR3 nucleotides read TGTGCCAGCAGTTTAAAGGGTTTGAACACTGAAGCTTTCTTT. It codes for CASSLKGLNTEAFF.

By sample share, this clonotype is medium-sized. The chain joins TRBV6-2 or TRBV6-3 to TRBJ2-3; no clear D. Germline CDR1 MNHEY, CDR2 SVGEGT. This CDR3 comprises 13 residues. V lost 7 bases and J lost 6, with 14 bases in between. The CDR3, as DNA: TGTGCCAGCACCTTAGTTTCCGTGGATACGCAGTATTTT. It is translated as CASTLVSVDTQYF.

In its sample, this clonotype is medium-sized. The chain uses TRBV29-1 and TRBJ2-2, with 12 bases aligning to TRBD1. Germline V CDR1 and CDR2: SQVTM, ANQGSEA. This CDR3 has 16 residues. V shed 3 bases and J 6 bases; nucleotides not matched to a gene: 8. The CDR3 region has the DNA TGCAGCGTTGAGGGTGGGACAGGGGGCGCTTCCGGGGAGCTGTTTTTT. Residues: CSVEGGTGGASGELFF.

The chain has TRBV30 and TRBJ1-3; no clear D gene. Per the germline V gene, CDR1 is GTSNPN and CDR2 is SVGIG (reference sequence). The CDR3 runs to 14 residues. V lost 3 bases and J 1 base, leaving 10 bases between the germline ends. CDR3 in amino acids: CAWRDLRSGNTIYF. Written as DNA, the CDR3 is TGTGCCTGGAGGGACTTACGATCTGGAAACACCATATATTTT.

Sample share makes this clonotype medium-sized (0.01 to 0.1%). The chain employs TRBV29-1 and TRBJ2-7, with 10 bases lining up with TRBD1. The trim removed 6 bases at V and 0 bases at J, leaving 5 bases unmatched. CDR1 and CDR2 (germline): SQVTM, ANQGSEA. There are 14 residues in the CDR3. In nucleotides, the CDR3 is TGCAGCGTGACAGGGGGCTCCAGCTCCTACGAGCAGTACTTC. Protein: CSVTGGSSSYEQYF.

Within the sample, this clonotype is medium-sized. The V and J genes are TRBV27 and TRBJ2-3; D perhaps matches TRBD1 (6 bases). CDR1 and CDR2 from the germline V gene are MNHEY and SMNVEV (reference sequence). V lost 8 bases and J lost 2, with 14 bases in between. The CDR3 sequence is 14 residues long. The CDR3 DNA reads as TGTGCCAGCGCACGAACAGGGACCACAGATACGCAGTATTTT. This encodes CASARTGTTDTQYF.

By its share, this clonotype is medium-sized. The J gene is TRBJ2-2, the V gene TRBV20-1; 7 nucleotides line up with TRBD2. Germline CDR1 and CDR2: DFQATT and SNEGSKA (reference sequence). This CDR3 region has 15 residues. The junction had 7 bases not matched to a gene; V was cut back by 1 base and J by 5 bases. The CDR3 DNA follows: TGCAGTGCTAGAGTCCCGGGACTAAGGACCGGGGAGCTGTTTTTT. Protein: CSARVPGLRTGELFF.

By sample fraction, this clonotype is medium-sized (0.01 to 0.1%). The chain carries TRBV20-1 and TRBJ2-7, with 9 positions matching TRBD1. CDR3 length equals 14 residues. Losses at the gene ends were 5 bases for V and 5 bases for J; bases not matched to a gene: 10. CDR1 and CDR2 from the germline V gene are DFQATT and SNEGSKA (reference sequence). The CDR3 loop reads CSAGGTGNFDEQYF. Written as DNA, the CDR3 is TGCAGTGCTGGCGGGACAGGGAACTTCGACGAGCAGTACTTC.

By proportion, this clonotype is medium-sized (0.01 to 0.1%). This chain links TRBV7-2 with TRBJ2-2; a weak D match, TRBD1 (6 bases). Germline V gene sequence: CDR1 SGHTA, CDR2 FQGNSA. CDR3 length equals 14 residues. The V end was cut by 3 bases, the J end by 3 bases, with 8 bases between. Here the CDR3 reads CASSFNRDTGELFF. CDR3 nucleotides: TGTGCCAGCAGCTTTAACAGGGACACCGGGGAGCTGTTTTTT.

This clonotype is large (0.1 to 1%) by share. This chain links TRBV6-1 with TRBJ2-5, with D possibly matching TRBD1 (7 bases). The CDR3 contains 16 residues. Germline CDR1 reads MNHNS; CDR2 reads SASEGT. Trimming took off 0 bases at V and 1 base at J, with 12 bases between the two ends. CDR3 loop: CASSEAQGGIQETQYF. The CDR3 DNA follows: TGTGCCAGCAGTGAAGCGCAGGGGGGCATCCAAGAGACCCAGTACTTC.

This clonotype is judged large. The chain links TRBV6-2 or TRBV6-3 to TRBJ1-4, with TRBD1 matching over 8 bases. The V gene's germline CDR1 is MNHEY and CDR2 SVGEGT. The V segment lost 6 bases and the J segment 8 bases; nucleotides outside the gene matches: 8. The CDR3 contains 14 residues. The CDR3 coding sequence is TGTGCCAGCAGATGGACAGGGTTTGCGGAAAAACTGTTTTTT. Encoded protein: CASRWTGFAEKLFF.

In its sample, this clonotype ranks as medium-sized. The CDR3 reads CASSPPQQDQPQHF. CDR3 bases: TGTGCCAGCAGTCCCCCACAGCAGGATCAGCCCCAGCATTTT. The rearrangement links TRBV28 to TRBJ1-5; D gene ambiguous. The V and J ends lost 5 bases and 5 bases respectively, with 13 bases between them. CDR1 and CDR2 from the germline V gene are MDHEN and SYDVKM. The CDR3 runs to 14 residues. The full variable domain, rest sourced from reference TRBV28 and TRBJ1-5, is DVKVTQSSRYLVKRTGEKVFLECVQDMDHENMFWYRQDPGLGLRLIYFSYDVKMKEKGDIPEGYSVSREKKERFSLILESASTNQTSMYLCASSPPQQDQPQHFGDGTRLSIL.

This clonotype is labeled medium-sized (0.01 to 0.1%). V and J are TRBV11-3 and TRBJ2-2; no definite D call. This CDR3 spans 15 amino acids. Germline V gene data show CDR1 as SGHNT and CDR2 as YENEEA. The germline V and J ends were trimmed by 3 bases and 0 bases, with 8 bases remaining between them. Here the CDR3 DNA reads TGTGCCAGCAGCTTGACGGCCGCGAACACCGGGGAGCTGTTTTTT. The encoded protein is CASSLTAANTGELFF.